The TCR beta chain described here comes from a study of OX40 agonist ivuxolimab in advanced cancers. On the study more broadly: In this cohort, patients received ivuxolimab, an agonistic anti-OX40 (CD134) antibody. The study gave patients intravenous ivuxolimab at 0.01 to 10 mg/kg every 2 weeks. Enrollees could have had prior anti-PD-1, anti-PD-L1 or anti-CTLA-4 therapy, which about 42% had received.

Method: immunoSEQ multiplex PCR; TCRdb's copy keeps in-frame clones and lacks some. In the table there are about 73,000 clones, about nine tenths of which are singletons. The CDR3 consists of 15 residues. Trimming took off 5 bases at V and 0 bases at J, with 11 bases between the two ends. From germline, CDR1 is SGHVS and CDR2 FQNEAQ. The V call is TRBV7-8, the J call TRBJ2-4; D remains unclear. This TCR was sampled from an adult with an advanced solid tumor such as melanoma, head and neck, liver or kidney cancer. Here the sequenced sample was CD4+ or CD8+ T cells sorted from blood, taken in a trial of the OX40 agonist ivuxolimab. This CDR3 reads CASSPAGLAKNIQYF. CDR3 coding DNA: TGTGCCAGCAGCCCCGCCGGGCTAGCCAAAAACATTCAGTACTTC. Drawing the rest from reference TRBV7-8 and TRBJ2-4, the complete variable domain is GAGVSQSPRYKVAKRGQDVALRCDPISGHVSLFWYQQALGQGPEFLTYFQNEAQLDKSGLPSDRFFAERPEGSVSTLKIQRTQQEDSAVYLCASSPAGLAKNIQYFGAGTRLSVL.